The 15 T cell receptor beta chains in this list originate from one sample, sequenced in a study of cytomegalovirus exposure and HLA in healthy donors. Vbeta (60) and Jbeta (13) primers were used in the PCR. Only in-frame clones appear in the TCRdb table, and some are missing; sequencing was by immunoSEQ multiplex PCR. The sample records about 88,000 clones, 75% to 90% being singletons. The sample was PBMCs. The receptors come from a man younger than 30 in good health and CMV-seronegative.

This clone was found once. The J gene is TRBJ2-7, the V gene TRBV5-6, with TRBD1 identical over 9 bases. From germline, CDR1 is SGHDT and CDR2 YYEEEE. V trimming: 7 bases; J trimming: 5 bases; junction bases outside the gene matches: 10. The CDR3 contains 14 residues. The CDR3 nucleotides read TGTGCCAGCCGACGGACAGGGGAAGGCAACGAGCAGTACTTC. It yields the protein CASRRTGEGNEQYF.

The chain recombines TRBV6-6 with TRBJ1-1; 7 bases are shared with TRBD1. This CDR3 spans 14 amino acids. With 6 bases clipped from V and 0 bases from J, the junction kept 4 bases outside the gene matches. From germline, CDR1 is MNHNY and CDR2 SVGAGI (reference sequence). Here the CDR3 reads CASRQQGVNTEAFF. The CDR3 coding sequence is TGTGCCAGCAGGCAGCAGGGGGTGAACACTGAAGCTTTCTTT.

The chain combines TRBV7-2 with TRBJ2-2; 13 positions agree with TRBD2. Germline CDR1 is SGHTA and CDR2 is FQGNSA. The CDR3 is made up of 17 amino acids. The V gene end was trimmed by 1 base and the J gene end by 6 bases; junction bases not matched to a gene: 5. The CDR3 region has the DNA TGTGCCAGCAGCTTAGAGACGACTAGCGGGAGGTCCGGGGAGCTGTTTTTT. Residues: CASSLETTSGRSGELFF.

This clone showed up just once. One end of the junction is discordant with germline, which a read error may explain. The V call is TRBV7-9, the J call TRBJ2-1; 8 bases agree with TRBD2. Per germline, CDR1 SEHNR and CDR2 FQNEAQ (reference sequence). CDR3 length: 15 residues. CDR3 residues: CSSSPPGLEYNEQFF. CDR3 bases: TGTTCCAGCAGCCCTCCGGGACTAGAGTACAATGAGCAGTTCTTC.

Here the CDR3 DNA reads TGTGCCAGCAGTACAGGGGCGTTATTCTACGAGCAGTACTTC. It encodes CASSTGALFYEQYF. V gene TRBV27 combines with J gene TRBJ2-7; 7 nucleotides align to TRBD1. Germline V CDR1 and CDR2: MNHEY, SMNVEV (reference sequence). This CDR3 comprises 14 residues. V shed 5 bases, J shed 3 bases, and the junction held 7 bases outside the gene matches.

This clone was seen once. The chain links TRBV6-5 to TRBJ2-1, with 8 positions matching TRBD2. The ends lost 5 bases at V and 5 bases at J; junction bases unmatched: 5. Per germline, CDR1 MNHEY and CDR2 SVGAGI. CDR3 length equals 14 residues. CDR3 coding DNA: TGTGCCAGCAGTAGGGGCGGGAGGAACAATGAGCAGTTCTTC. Its protein is CASSRGGRNNEQFF.

A word on this clone: Within the sample, other DNA sequences also encode this same CDR3. J is TRBJ2-5 and V is TRBV19; 7 bases align to TRBD1. The germline V gene has CDR1 LNHDA and CDR2 SQIVND (reference sequence). CDR3 size: 13 residues. The V and J ends lost 2 bases and 8 bases, in that order; junction bases with no gene match: 5. The CDR3 is CASSIRDSSTQYF. The CDR3 nucleotides read TGTGCCAGTAGTATACGGGACAGCTCAACCCAGTACTTC. The full variable domain, in which reference TRBV19 and TRBJ2-5 provide the parts outside the CDR3, is DGGITQSPKYLFRKEGQNVTLSCEQNLNHDAMYWYRQDPGQGLRLIYYSQIVNDFQKGDIAEGYSVSREKKESFPLTVTSAQKNPTAFYLCASSIRDSSTQYFGPGTRLLVL.

The chain combines TRBV27 with TRBJ2-4, with 10 bases identical to TRBD1. V trimming: 3 bases; J trimming: 0 bases; junction bases outside the gene matches: 11. This CDR3 comprises 19 residues. CDR1 is MNHEY and CDR2 is SMNVEV in the germline V gene (reference sequence). The CDR3 reads CASSFDPLDRGQAKNIQYF. The CDR3 DNA reads as TGTGCCAGCAGTTTCGACCCGCTCGACAGGGGGCAAGCCAAAAACATTCAGTACTTC.

The V and J genes are TRBV5-1 and TRBJ2-3; 7 bases are a match to TRBD2. The CDR3 runs to 19 residues. V was clipped by 4 bases and J by 2 bases; unmatched bases: 19. Per germline, CDR1 SGHRS and CDR2 YFSETQ. Written as DNA, the CDR3 is TGCGCCAGCAGCCCCACTAGCGAGAGAGACCACGGGCCCACAGATACGCAGTATTTT. Translating gives CASSPTSERDHGPTDTQYF.

The chain couples TRBV9 to TRBJ2-6; the match to TRBD1 covers 7 bases. The CDR3 runs to 18 residues. The germline V gene encodes CDR1 SGDLS and CDR2 YYNGEE. J was trimmed by 0 bases and V by 2 bases; bases with no gene match: 8. Here the CDR3 DNA reads TGTGCCAGCAGCGTCTGGACAGGACCTCTCTCTGGGGCCAACGTCCTGACTTTC. Translation: CASSVWTGPLSGANVLTF.

The rearrangement links TRBV7-2 to TRBJ1-6, with D possibly TRBD1 on 6 matching bases. Germline V gives CDR1 SGHTA, CDR2 FQGNSA. The CDR3 covers 13 residues. Deletions cut 5 bases from V and 13 bases from J, with 15 bases between. DNA of the CDR3: TGTGCCAGCAGCGCCGGACAGCAAGGGCCCCTCCACTTT. This gives the protein CASSAGQQGPLHF.

V gene TRBV9 combines with J gene TRBJ2-3; perhaps TRBD2 as D (6 bases). Germline values: CDR1 SGDLS, CDR2 YYNGEE. V was shortened by 2 bases and J by 1 base, with 14 bases between the two germline ends. CDR3 length equals 16 residues. In DNA, the CDR3 is TGTGCCAGCAGCGTCGGAGGGGTAGCGGGCACAGATACGCAGTATTTT. Protein product: CASSVGGVAGTDTQYF.

The chain couples TRBV6-5 to TRBJ1-5, with D possibly being TRBD1 (5 bases). Germline V gene lookup returns CDR1 MNHEY and CDR2 SVGAGI. The length of the CDR3 is 15 residues. Trimming pared 5 bases from V and 2 bases from J, leaving 13 bases between. CDR3 coding DNA: TGTGCCAGCAGTAAACAGGTTCCCGGCAATCAGCCCCAGCATTTT. Residues: CASSKQVPGNQPQHF.

This clone appeared a single time. J is TRBJ2-3 and V is TRBV7-3, with 15 bases aligning to TRBD2. The CDR3 extends over 16 amino acids. V dropped 4 bases and J dropped 3; count of bases not matched to a gene: 2. CDR1 is SGHTA, CDR2 FQGTGA, per germline. The CDR3: CASSSGTSGRTDTQYF. The CDR3, as DNA: TGTGCCAGCAGCTCCGGGACTAGCGGGAGGACAGATACGCAGTATTTT.

The chain carries TRBV6-1 and TRBJ1-5; no firm D call. Per the germline V gene, CDR1 is MNHNS and CDR2 is SASEGT. The CDR3 has 15 amino acids. The V gene lost 8 bases and the J gene lost 4 bases, with 18 bases spanning the gap. CDR3 bases: TGTGCCAGCTCAGCCTACAGCGGAACTAATCAGCCCCAGCATTTT. It yields the protein CASSAYSGTNQPQHF.